This section outlines one T cell receptor (beta chain) sequence together with its context. Its antigen is undetermined. The data were obtained in a study of T cell responses to AZD1222 COVID-19 vaccine. Study at large: Doses given second, at about 4 or about 12 weeks, were pooled.

Profiled with immunoSEQ multiplex PCR; TCRdb holds only in-frame clones, not every one. This sample has some 130,000 clones; 93% occur once, and the top ten carry more than 0.7%. Whole-study findings and limits: Donors were largely white British and mainly female; clonal diversity was possibly underestimated. Seropositivity was recorded at baseline in only 6 or 7 AZD1222 recipients.

Trimming left V 6 bases short and J 4 bases short, with 9 bases between. The CDR3 contains 12 residues. Germline V lookup: CDR1 MNHNY, CDR2 SVGAGI (reference sequence). The chain couples TRBV6-6 to TRBJ1-2; unclear D gene. This clonotype was sampled from an adult in good health. Material: peripheral blood, obtained on day 0 of AZD1222 vaccination. As DNA, the CDR3 is TGTGCCAGCAGCCCAACACTCTATGGCTACACCTTC. Its translation: CASSPTLYGYTF.